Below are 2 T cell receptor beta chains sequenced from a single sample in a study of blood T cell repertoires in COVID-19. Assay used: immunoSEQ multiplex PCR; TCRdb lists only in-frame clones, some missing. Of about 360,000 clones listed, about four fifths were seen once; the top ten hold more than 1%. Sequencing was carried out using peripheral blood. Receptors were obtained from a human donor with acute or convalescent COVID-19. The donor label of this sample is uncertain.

The CDR3 region has the DNA TGTGCCAGCAGTTACCAACCCGGGGGGGTACGCTACGAGCAGTACTTC. Its translation is CASSYQPGGVRYEQYF. The chain carries TRBV6-6 and TRBJ2-7; 8 nucleotides line up with TRBD2. The junction had 9 bases not matched to a gene; V was cut back by 2 bases and J by 3 bases. The CDR3 sequence is 16 residues long. The germline gives CDR1 MNHNY, CDR2 SVGAGI (reference sequence).

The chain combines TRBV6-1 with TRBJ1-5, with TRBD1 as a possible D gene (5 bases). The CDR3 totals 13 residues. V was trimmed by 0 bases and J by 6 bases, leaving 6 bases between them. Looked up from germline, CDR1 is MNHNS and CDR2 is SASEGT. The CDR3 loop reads CASSEAQGQPQHF. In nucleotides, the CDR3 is TGTGCCAGCAGTGAAGCGCAGGGTCAGCCCCAGCATTTT.